This paragraph reports one TCR beta chain. The table came from immunoSEQ multiplex PCR; TCRdb's copy has only in-frame clones and leaves some out. The data show 360,000 or so clones, around nine tenths seen once. This entry comes from a study of blood T cell repertoires in COVID-19. The sample taken for sequencing was PBMCs or T cells enriched from blood (not recorded which). This receptor was obtained from a young woman who had been exposed to COVID-19.

The CDR3 region is CASSGGQTYEQYF. DNA for the CDR3: TGTGCCAGCAGCGGGGGACAGACCTACGAGCAGTACTTC. The chain uses TRBV9 and TRBJ2-7; 7 bases match TRBD1. Germline-derived CDR1 and CDR2 are SGDLS and YYNGEE. The junction had 2 bases not matched to a gene; V was cut back by 3 bases and J by 2 bases. The CDR3 runs 13 residues.